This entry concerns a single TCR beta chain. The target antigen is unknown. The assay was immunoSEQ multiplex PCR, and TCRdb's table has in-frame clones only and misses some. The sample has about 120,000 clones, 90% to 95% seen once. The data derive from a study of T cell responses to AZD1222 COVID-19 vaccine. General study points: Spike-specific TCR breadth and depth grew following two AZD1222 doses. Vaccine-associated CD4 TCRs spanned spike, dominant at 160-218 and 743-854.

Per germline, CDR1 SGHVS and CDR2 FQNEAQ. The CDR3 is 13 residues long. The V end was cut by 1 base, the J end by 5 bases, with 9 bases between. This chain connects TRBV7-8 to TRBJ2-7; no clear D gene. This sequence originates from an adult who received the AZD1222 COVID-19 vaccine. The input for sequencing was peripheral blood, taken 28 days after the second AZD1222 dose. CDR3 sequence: CASSLVHPDEQYF. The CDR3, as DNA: TGTGCCAGCAGCTTAGTCCACCCAGACGAGCAGTACTTC.